This passage covers 8 T cell receptor beta chains from one sample sequenced in a study of human T cells and chemical hapten exposure. TCRdb itself ran the RACE reads through MiXCR, one entry per CDR3 protein. Here the sample spans approximately 350,000 distinct CDR3 sequences, around 7% being singletons. Time point given: patch test 1, 2 weeks after DPC sensitization. Treatment specified: therapeutic diphenylcyclopropenone sensitization with weekly scalp DPC. The sample here was whole blood, taken in connection with sensitization to the hapten diphenylcyclopropenone (DPC). These receptor sequences come from a woman aged 18-35 years with alopecia areata. Some clones in this sample may be carry-over from other donors' samples.

This clonotype was recorded a few times. The chain links TRBV12-5 to TRBJ1-3; D not resolved. The CDR3 has 13 residues. The V gene's germline CDR1 is LGHNT and CDR2 FRNRAP. Trimming shortened V by 6 bases and J by 4 bases, and 10 bases separated the two germline ends. CDR3 sequence: CASGDGNGNTIYF. The CDR3 nucleotides are TGTGCTAGTGGAGACGGGAACGGAAACACCATATATTTT. Looking up the rest from reference TRBV12-5 and TRBJ1-3 gives the full variable domain: DARVTQTPRHKVTEMGQEVTMRCQPILGHNTVFWYRQTMMQGLELLAYFRNRAPLDDSGMPKDRFSAEMPDATLATLKIQPSEPRDSAVYFCASGDGNGNTIYFGEGSWLTVV.

In nucleotides, the CDR3 is TGCGCCAGCAGCGCAGAGATAGATACGCAGTATTTT. Protein sequence: CASSAEIDTQYF. The V gene is TRBV5-1, the J gene TRBJ2-3, with D uncertain. This CDR3 has 12 amino acids. Germline V lookup: CDR1 SGHRS, CDR2 YFSETQ. V lost 4 bases and J 5 bases, leaving 8 bases between the germline ends.

This clonotype was seen more than once but under ten times. The chain joins TRBV27 to TRBJ1-1; D not certain. Germline loops: CDR1 MNHEY, CDR2 SMNVEV (reference sequence). The CDR3 extends over 14 amino acids. Trimming removed 0 bases from V and 4 bases from J, with 9 bases in between. CDR3 amino acids: CASSLSGLATEAFF. The CDR3 region has the DNA TGTGCCAGCAGTTTATCAGGGTTGGCCACTGAAGCTTTCTTT.

This clonotype was observed a few times. V and J are TRBV7-2 and TRBJ2-5; D may be TRBD2 (6 bases). V lost 5 bases to trimming and J lost 10 bases, with 23 bases between them. This CDR3 region has 15 residues. CDR1 is SGHTA, CDR2 FQGNSA, per germline. CDR3 protein: CASSPSKGLKRSQYF. CDR3 sequence (DNA): TGTGCCAGCAGCCCTAGTAAGGGACTGAAGAGAAGCCAGTACTTC.

The chain employs TRBV15 and TRBJ1-1, with 7 nucleotides matching TRBD1. The CDR3 has 16 amino acids. Germline V lookup: CDR1 LNHNV, CDR2 YYDKDF (reference sequence). V lost 6 bases to trimming and J lost 0 bases; unmatched junction nucleotides: 10. The CDR3: CATRDTGDLMNTEAFF. The CDR3 DNA follows: TGTGCCACCAGGGATACAGGGGACCTGATGAACACTGAAGCTTTCTTT. The variable domain in full, with the rest retrieved from reference TRBV15 and TRBJ1-1, is DAMVIQNPRYQVTQFGKPVTLSCSQTLNHNVMYWYQQKSSQAPKLLFHYYDKDFNNEADTPDNFQSRRPNTSFCFLDIRSPGLGDTAMYLCATRDTGDLMNTEAFFGQGTRLTVV.

There are many counts of this clonotype. The chain is built from TRBV12-3 or TRBV12-4 and TRBJ2-1; D uncertain. This CDR3 is built from 13 residues. V dropped 5 bases and J dropped 4 bases, with 9 bases sitting between them. DNA of the CDR3: TGTGCCAGCAGTCACGAAACGTACAATGAGCAGTTCTTC. This gives the protein CASSHETYNEQFF.

This clonotype was found many times. The chain employs TRBV4-3 and TRBJ2-7, with 8 positions matching TRBD1. The CDR3 extends over 14 amino acids. Per the germline V gene, CDR1 is LGHNA and CDR2 is YSLEER. Germline trimming cut 0 bases from V and 6 bases from J; bases unmatched to any gene: 4. CDR3 DNA sequence: TGCGCCAGCAGCCAAGATTCGACAGGGGCCGAGCAGTACTTC. Encoded protein: CASSQDSTGAEQYF.

CDR3: CASSSFGLAGGSDEQFF. CDR3 sequence (DNA): TGTGCCAGCAGTTCCTTCGGACTAGCGGGGGGGTCTGATGAGCAGTTCTTC. The rearrangement joins TRBV6-5 to TRBJ2-1; 15 bases are shared with TRBD2. This CDR3 contains 17 residues. Germline V gives CDR1 MNHEY, CDR2 SVGAGI. With 4 bases clipped from V and 8 bases from J, the junction kept 9 bases outside the gene matches.